The rows below give T cell receptor beta chains drawn from one sample of a study of cytomegalovirus exposure and HLA in healthy donors. Measured with immunoSEQ multiplex PCR; TCRdb has only the in-frame clones, and not every one. The table includes over 70,000 clones, 80% detected once. Sequencing was done on a sample of PBMCs. The receptor source for this set is a man younger than 35 in good health and CMV-seronegative. Each CDR3 is given with its conserved first and last residue. D genes are given only for firm matches. Not every row has a clone size; where given, it reads once, few, many or a size class.

J | V | D | size | CDR3 | DNA
TRBJ2-7 | TRBV5-6 | . | . | CASSFRSSYEQYF | TGTGCCAGCAGCTTCCGATCGTCCTACGAGCAGTACTTC
TRBJ1-2 | TRBV27 | . | . | CASSLTQGWGYGYTF | TGTGCCAGCAGTTTAACCCAGGGATGGGGCTATGGCTACACCTTC
TRBJ1-1 | TRBV19 | TRBD1 | . | CASSKDRGGTEAFF | TGTGCCAGTAGTAAGGACAGGGGAGGCACTGAAGCTTTCTTT
TRBJ1-4 | TRBV18 | . | . | CASSRDGKTNEKLFF | TGTGCCAGCTCAAGAGACGGGAAAACTAATGAAAAACTGTTTTTT
TRBJ2-2 | TRBV5-6 | . | . | CASRGLNTGELFF | TGTGCCAGCAGGGGCCTTAACACCGGGGAGCTGTTTTTT
TRBJ1-1 | TRBV7-3 | . | . | CASSEGWEVSEAFF | TGTGCCAGCAGCGAGGGATGGGAAGTTTCCGAAGCTTTCTTT
TRBJ1-1 | TRBV7-3 | TRBD1 | few | CASSLLGGSGGNAEAFF | TGTGCCAGCAGCTTATTAGGAGGGTCAGGGGGGAACGCTGAAGCTTTCTTT
TRBJ1-2 | TRBV7-9 | . | . | CASSLDLIGYGYTF | TGTGCCAGCAGCTTAGACCTAATCGGCTATGGCTACACCTTC
TRBJ2-3 | TRBV6-5 | TRBD2 | . | CASSFPGLAGTDTQYF | TGTGCCAGCAGTTTCCCCGGACTAGCGGGCACAGATACGCAGTATTTT
TRBJ2-1 | TRBV5-6 | TRBD2 | . | CASSWGGYNEQFF | TGTGCCAGCAGCTGGGGGGGGTACAATGAGCAGTTCTTC
TRBJ1-2 | TRBV6-1 | TRBD1 | . | CASRIQGNYGYTF | TGTGCCAGCAGGATACAGGGGAACTATGGCTACACCTTC
TRBJ1-6 | TRBV28 | . | . | CASVRGLSYNSPLHF | TGTGCCAGCGTCCGAGGGTTATCCTATAATTCACCCCTCCACTTT
TRBJ1-2 | TRBV5-1 | TRBD1 | . | CASSEQGSAYGYTF | TGCGCCAGCTCCGAACAGGGGTCTGCCTATGGCTACACCTTC
TRBJ1-1 | TRBV6-5 | . | . | CASSSRGFGTEAFF | TGTGCCAGCAGCTCCAGGGGTTTTGGCACTGAAGCTTTCTTT
TRBJ2-3 | TRBV7-9 | TRBD2 | few | CASQPSGGADTQYF | TGTGCCAGCCAGCCTAGCGGGGGGGCAGATACGCAGTATTTT
TRBJ2-7 | TRBV11-3 | . | . | CASSFPGRAVSYEQYF | TGTGCCAGCAGCTTCCCCGGCAGGGCCGTCTCCTACGAGCAGTACTTC
TRBJ2-7 | TRBV5-1 | . | . | CASSLSSGAYSYEQYF | TGCGCCAGCAGCTTGAGTTCAGGGGCCTACTCCTACGAGCAGTACTTC
TRBJ2-3 | TRBV6-6 | . | . | CASRGADTDTQYF | TGTGCCAGCAGGGGGGCGGACACAGATACGCAGTATTTT
TRBJ2-7 | TRBV7-9 | TRBD1 | once | CASSPRQDRDHEQYF | TGTGCCAGCAGCCCTAGGCAGGACAGGGACCACGAGCAGTACTTC
TRBJ2-1 | TRBV5-6 | TRBD2 | . | CASSSPTSRGGRFF | TGTGCCAGCAGCTCCCCGACTAGCCGGGGTGGGCGGTTCTTC
TRBJ1-3 | TRBV18 | TRBD1 | . | CASSFDRGISGNTIYF | TGTGCCAGCTCATTCGACAGGGGGATCTCTGGAAACACCATATATTTT
TRBJ2-7 | TRBV29-1 | . | . | CSVRGGEQYF | TGCAGCGTAAGAGGGGGCGAGCAGTACTTC
TRBJ1-6 | TRBV5-4 | TRBD1 | once | CASSSGSGTGGTPLHF | TGTGCCAGCAGCTCGGGATCCGGGACAGGGGGTACACCCCTCCACTTT
TRBJ1-2 | TRBV27 | . | once | CASSFIGDGNYGYTF | TGTGCCAGCAGTTTTATCGGCGACGGGAACTATGGCTACACCTTC
TRBJ2-5 | TRBV29-1 | TRBD2 | . | CSVDGGEWGRETQYF | TGCAGCGTTGACGGGGGGGAGTGGGGGCGAGAGACCCAGTACTTC
TRBJ1-4 | TRBV5-1 | TRBD1 | . | CASSLVGGSNEKLFF | TGCGCCAGCAGCTTGGTAGGGGGCTCTAATGAAAAACTGTTTTTT
TRBJ2-4 | TRBV7-2 | TRBD1 | . | CASSLAQGQGAKNIQYF | TGTGCCAGCAGCTTAGCGCAGGGACAGGGGGCCAAAAACATTCAGTACTTC
TRBJ2-1 | TRBV4-2 | . | . | CASSPQEASSYNEQFF | TGTGCCAGCAGCCCTCAGGAGGCGAGCTCCTACAATGAGCAGTTCTTC
TRBJ2-1 | TRBV7-9 | . | . | CASSLDSRYNEQFF | TGTGCCAGCAGCTTAGACAGCCGATACAATGAGCAGTTCTTC
TRBJ1-3 | TRBV4-1 | . | . | CASSQDMRRSSGNTIYF | TGCGCCAGCAGCCAAGATATGAGAAGGAGCTCTGGAAACACCATATATTTT
TRBJ1-4 | TRBV10-3 | . | . | CAITRTANEKLFF | TGTGCCATCACCAGGACAGCTAATGAAAAACTGTTTTTT
TRBJ2-1 | TRBV9 | TRBD2 | once | CASSVVAGSAQFF | TGTGCCAGCAGCGTAGTAGCGGGGAGTGCGCAGTTCTTC
TRBJ1-5 | TRBV9 | . | . | CASSGTGSPEDQPQHF | TGTGCCAGCAGCGGAACAGGGTCGCCGGAGGATCAGCCCCAGCATTTT
TRBJ2-1 | TRBV6-1 | . | . | CASRQWSYNEQFF | TGTGCCAGCAGACAGTGGTCCTACAATGAGCAGTTCTTC
TRBJ2-7 | TRBV7-6 | . | few | CASSLIGGVAYEQYF | TGTGCCAGCAGCTTGATCGGCGGGGTAGCCTACGAGCAGTACTTC
TRBJ2-7 | TRBV19 | TRBD1 | . | CASSIGAGGRHEQYF | TGTGCCAGTAGTATAGGGGCAGGGGGTCGCCACGAGCAGTACTTC
TRBJ1-2 | TRBV29-1 | TRBD1 | . | CSVQGARGWGYGYTF | TGCAGCGTACAGGGGGCGCGGGGCTGGGGCTATGGCTACACCTTC
TRBJ2-5 | TRBV30 | . | . | CAWSEGLETQYF | TGTGCCTGGAGTGAGGGGTTAGAGACCCAGTACTTC
TRBJ2-2 | TRBV9 | TRBD2 | . | CASSVEVAGGTGELFF | TGTGCCAGCAGCGTAGAGGTGGCGGGGGGCACCGGGGAGCTGTTTTTT
TRBJ2-7 | TRBV21-1 | . | . | CASSRPGQGSYEQYF | TGTGCCAGCAGCCGGCCGGGACAGGGATCATACGAGCAGTACTTC
TRBJ1-1 | TRBV4-1 | . | . | CASSQESLTGNTEAFF | TGCGCCAGCAGCCAAGAGTCCCTGACAGGTAACACTGAAGCTTTCTTT
TRBJ2-6 | TRBV6-1 | . | . | CASLVNSGANVLTF | TGTGCCAGCCTAGTTAACTCTGGGGCCAACGTCCTGACTTTC
TRBJ2-7 | TRBV5-4 | TRBD2 | . | CASSLRTSGYEQYF | TGTGCCAGCAGCCTTAGGACTAGCGGATACGAGCAGTACTTC
TRBJ1-3 | TRBV6-6 | TRBD1 | . | CASSYPDRGSGNTIYF | TGTGCCAGCAGTTACCCGGACAGGGGGTCTGGAAACACCATATATTTT
TRBJ2-5 | TRBV7-9 | TRBD2 | . | CASSSPPPGLAETQYF | TGTGCCAGCAGCTCGCCCCCCCCGGGACTAGCGGAGACCCAGTACTTC
TRBJ1-2 | TRBV5-8 | TRBD1 | . | CASSFQTGANYGYTF | TGTGCCAGCAGCTTTCAGACAGGGGCTAACTATGGCTACACCTTC
TRBJ2-1 | TRBV18 | TRBD2 | . | CASSLQASGDFNEQFF | TGTGCCAGCTCACTGCAGGCTAGCGGGGATTTCAATGAGCAGTTCTTC
TRBJ1-5 | TRBV2 | . | . | CASSEEQRSFSNQPQHF | TGTGCCAGCAGTGAAGAACAGCGGTCTTTCAGCAATCAGCCCCAGCATTTT
TRBJ2-7 | TRBV12-2 | . | . | CASRARGGTFSYEQYF | TGTGCAAGTCGCGCCCGCGGTGGGACATTTTCCTACGAGCAGTACTTC
TRBJ2-5 | TRBV7-2 | TRBD2 | . | CASGGSSGGQETQYF | TGTGCCAGCGGGGGGAGTAGCGGGGGCCAAGAGACCCAGTACTTC
TRBJ1-6 | TRBV13 | . | few | CASSLGDWGLNSPLHF | TGTGCCAGCAGCTTAGGGGACTGGGGACTTAATTCACCCCTCCACTTT
TRBJ1-1 | TRBV5-1 | TRBD1 | . | CASSTDRGQTEAFF | TGCGCCAGCAGCACCGACAGGGGGCAAACTGAAGCTTTCTTT
TRBJ1-1 | TRBV30 | TRBD1 | . | CAWSPQGVDAEAFF | TGTGCCTGGAGCCCGCAGGGGGTGGACGCTGAAGCTTTCTTT